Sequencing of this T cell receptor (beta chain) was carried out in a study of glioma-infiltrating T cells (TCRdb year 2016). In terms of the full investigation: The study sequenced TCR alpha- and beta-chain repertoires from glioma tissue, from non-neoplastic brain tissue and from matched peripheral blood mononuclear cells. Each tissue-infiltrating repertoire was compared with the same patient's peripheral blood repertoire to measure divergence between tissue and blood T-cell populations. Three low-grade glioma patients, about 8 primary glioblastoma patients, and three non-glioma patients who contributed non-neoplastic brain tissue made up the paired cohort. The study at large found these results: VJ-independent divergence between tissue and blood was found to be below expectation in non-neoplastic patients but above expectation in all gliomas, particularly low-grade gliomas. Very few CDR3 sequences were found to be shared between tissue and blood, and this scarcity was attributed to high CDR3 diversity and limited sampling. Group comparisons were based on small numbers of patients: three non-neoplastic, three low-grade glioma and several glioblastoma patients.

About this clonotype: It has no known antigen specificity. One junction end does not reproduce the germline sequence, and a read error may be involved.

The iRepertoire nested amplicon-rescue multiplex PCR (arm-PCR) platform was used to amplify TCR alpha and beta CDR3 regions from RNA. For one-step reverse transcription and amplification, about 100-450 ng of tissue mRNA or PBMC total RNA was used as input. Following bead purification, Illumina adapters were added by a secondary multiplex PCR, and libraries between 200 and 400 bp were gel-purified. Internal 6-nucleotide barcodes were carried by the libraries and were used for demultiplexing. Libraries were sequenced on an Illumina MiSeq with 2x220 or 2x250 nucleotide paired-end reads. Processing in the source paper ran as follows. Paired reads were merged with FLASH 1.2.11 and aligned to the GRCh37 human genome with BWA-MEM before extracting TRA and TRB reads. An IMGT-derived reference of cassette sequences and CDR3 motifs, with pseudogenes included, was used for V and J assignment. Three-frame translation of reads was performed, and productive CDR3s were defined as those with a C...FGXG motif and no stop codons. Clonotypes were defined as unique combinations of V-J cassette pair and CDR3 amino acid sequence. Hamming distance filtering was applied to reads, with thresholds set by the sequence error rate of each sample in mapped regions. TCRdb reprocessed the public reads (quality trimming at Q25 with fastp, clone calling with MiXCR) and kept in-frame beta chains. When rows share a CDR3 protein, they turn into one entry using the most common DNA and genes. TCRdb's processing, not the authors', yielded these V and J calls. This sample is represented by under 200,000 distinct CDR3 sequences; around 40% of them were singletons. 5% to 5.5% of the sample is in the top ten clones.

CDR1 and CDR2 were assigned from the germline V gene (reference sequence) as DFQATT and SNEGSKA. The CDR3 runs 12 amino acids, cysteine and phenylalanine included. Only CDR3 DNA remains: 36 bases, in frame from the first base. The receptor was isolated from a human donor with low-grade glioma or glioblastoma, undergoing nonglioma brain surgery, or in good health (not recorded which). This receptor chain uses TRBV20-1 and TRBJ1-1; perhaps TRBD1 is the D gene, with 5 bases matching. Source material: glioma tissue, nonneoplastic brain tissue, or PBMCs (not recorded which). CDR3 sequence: CGARGTFGEAFF. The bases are TGCGGTGCTAGAGGGACCTTCGGTGAAGCTTTCTTT.